The 23 T cell receptor beta chains presented below share a single source sample, sequenced in a study of cytomegalovirus exposure and HLA in healthy donors. Primers: 60 Vbeta forward and 13 Jbeta reverse. Sequenced by immunoSEQ multiplex PCR; TCRdb stores in-frame clones only, minus some. This listing includes roughly 190,000 clones. The sequencing input was PBMCs. The source is a woman younger than 35 in good health and CMV-seropositive.

The J gene is TRBJ2-3, the V gene TRBV5-6, with 11 nucleotides matching TRBD2. CDR1 SGHDT and CDR2 YYEEEE come from the germline V gene. With V trimmed by 5 bases and J by 5 bases, 4 bases remained unmatched. The CDR3 length is 14 residues. CDR3 amino acids: CASSSGGAKDTQYF. DNA for the CDR3: TGTGCCAGCAGTAGCGGGGGGGCCAAAGATACGCAGTATTTT.

The chain links TRBV10-3 to TRBJ1-1, with 7 bases that match TRBD1. Germline CDR1 ENHRY, CDR2 SYGVKD. The CDR3 length is 11 residues. With V trimmed by 5 bases and J by 7 bases, 1 base remained unmatched. CDR3 bases: TGTGCCATCAGTCCAGGGGGTGAAGCTTTCTTT. Translation gives CAISPGGEAFF.

The V gene is TRBV5-1, the J gene TRBJ2-1, with D uncertain. Germline V gene lookup returns CDR1 SGHRS and CDR2 YFSETQ. Trimming removed 2 bases from V and 0 bases from J, with 15 bases in between. The CDR3 spans 17 residues. The CDR3 DNA reads TGCGCCAGCAGCTTCTTAGGCATGGGCCTCTCCTACAATGAGCAGTTCTTC. Encoded protein: CASSFLGMGLSYNEQFF.

This chain connects TRBV5-6 to TRBJ1-1; possibly TRBD1 for D (5 bases). Germline CDR1 and CDR2: SGHDT and YYEEEE. CDR3 length equals 14 residues. V lost 4 bases and J 0 bases, leaving 10 bases between the germline ends. CDR3 in DNA: TGTGCCAGCAGCCCTAAGGACATGAACACTGAAGCTTTCTTT. Amino acids: CASSPKDMNTEAFF.

The chain couples TRBV5-8 to TRBJ1-1, with a weak D call TRBD1 (5 bases). Germline CDR1 and CDR2: SGHTS and YDEGEE. This CDR3 spans 15 amino acids. V shed 4 bases and J shed 1 base, with 14 bases lying between them. The CDR3 loop reads CASSTGRGRNTEAFF. Written as DNA, the CDR3 is TGTGCCAGCAGCACCGGAAGGGGAAGGAACACTGAAGCTTTCTTT. The full variable domain, rest sourced from reference TRBV5-8 and TRBJ1-1, is EAGVTQSPTHLIKTRGQQATLRCSPISGHTSVYWYQQALGLGLQFLLWYDEGEERNRGNFPPRFSGRQFPNYSSELNVNALELEDSALYLCASSTGRGRNTEAFFGQGTRLTVV.

The V call is TRBV6-1, the J call TRBJ1-2, with D perhaps TRBD1 (6 bases). V was cut by 1 base and J by 8 bases, with 14 bases left in between. CDR3 length: 14 amino acids. CDR1 and CDR2 (germline): MNHNS, SASEGT. The chain's CDR3 is CASSEGLAGEGYTF. The CDR3 coding sequence is TGTGCCAGCAGTGAAGGGTTGGCAGGGGAGGGCTACACCTTC.

The chain links TRBV29-1 to TRBJ2-5; D ambiguous. The CDR3 is 12 residues long. Germline lookup yields CDR1 SQVTM and CDR2 ANQGSEA. The V and J ends lost 1 base and 5 bases respectively, with 8 bases between them. Here the CDR3 DNA reads TGCAGCGTTGAAGGAGAGGAGGAGACCCAGTACTTC. Its translation: CSVEGEEETQYF.

The chain joins TRBV6-6 to TRBJ2-7; 10 nucleotides line up with TRBD1. J gave up 2 bases and V 5 bases, and 6 bases lay outside the gene matches. This CDR3 region has 15 residues. Germline V gene data show CDR1 as MNHNY and CDR2 as SVGAGI (reference sequence). Written as DNA, the CDR3 is TGTGCCAGCAGTCGACCGGGACAGGGGACCTACGAGCAGTACTTC. Its protein is CASSRPGQGTYEQYF.

CDR3: CASSARLAGDNEQFF. The CDR3 coding sequence is TGTGCCAGCAGCGCAAGACTAGCGGGGGACAATGAGCAGTTCTTC. This chain connects TRBV9 to TRBJ2-1; 12 nucleotides match TRBD2. Germline CDR1 and CDR2: SGDLS and YYNGEE. J gave up 5 bases and V 3 bases, and 3 bases lay outside the gene matches. The CDR3 has 15 residues. The full variable domain, with the rest looked up from reference TRBV9 and TRBJ2-1, is DSGVTQTPKHLITATGQRVTLRCSPRSGDLSVYWYQQSLDQGLQFLIQYYNGEERAKGNILERFSAQQFPDLHSELNLSSLELGDSALYFCASSARLAGDNEQFFGPGTRLTVL.

This chain links TRBV5-1 with TRBJ1-2; TRBD1 is a possible D gene (6 bases). V lost 3 bases and J lost 6, with 15 bases in between. The CDR3 is made up of 14 amino acids. Germline-derived CDR1 and CDR2 are SGHRS and YFSETQ. Here the CDR3 DNA reads TGCGCCAGCAGCTCCCAGACAGGAATCAATGGCTACACCTTC. It yields the protein CASSSQTGINGYTF.

The CDR3 region is CASSLYVPEAFF. The CDR3 DNA sequence: TGTGCCAGCAGCTTATATGTCCCTGAAGCTTTCTTT. This chain links TRBV7-9 with TRBJ1-1, with D uncertain. Germline V gives CDR1 SEHNR, CDR2 FQNEAQ (reference sequence). The CDR3 has 12 amino acids. The V end was cut by 2 bases, the J end by 6 bases, with 7 bases between.

This rearrangement joins TRBV6-5 to TRBJ1-2; no clear D gene. Trimming shortened V by 0 bases and J by 10 bases, and 21 bases separated the two germline ends. This CDR3 is built from 16 residues. Germline loops: CDR1 MNHEY, CDR2 SVGAGI. CDR3 sequence (DNA): TGTGCCAGCAGTTACTCGATCGGCGTTCTCCCGAGGAACTACACCTTC. This translates into CASSYSIGVLPRNYTF.

As DNA, the CDR3 is TGTGCCTGGAGCGAAGGACTAGCTCAAAGCGAGCAGTACTTC. Protein: CAWSEGLAQSEQYF. The chain uses TRBV30 and TRBJ2-7, with 8 positions matching TRBD2. Germline CDR1 GTSNPN, CDR2 SVGIG (reference sequence). The CDR3 consists of 14 residues. V lost 3 bases to trimming and J lost 6 bases; unmatched junction nucleotides: 10.

The rearrangement links TRBV5-1 to TRBJ2-3, with 10 bases identical to TRBD2. The CDR3 runs 15 residues. Germline CDR1 reads SGHRS; CDR2 reads YFSETQ. V lost 0 bases to trimming and J lost 6 bases; unmatched junction nucleotides: 4. The CDR3 nucleotides are TGCGCCAGCAGCTTGGCCAGCGGGAGGGCCGATACGCAGTATTTT. Amino acid sequence: CASSLASGRADTQYF. Using reference TRBV5-1 and TRBJ2-3 for the parts outside the CDR3, the full variable domain is KAGVTQTPRYLIKTRGQQVTLSCSPISGHRSVSWYQQTPGQGLQFLFEYFSETQRNKGNFPGRFSGRQFSNSRSEMNVSTLELGDSALYLCASSLASGRADTQYFGPGTRLTVL.

CDR3 nucleotide sequence: TGCGCCAGCAGCAAGAATGGACAGGGCACCTACAATGAGCAGTTCTTC. Its protein is CASSKNGQGTYNEQFF. V usage is TRBV5-1 and J usage is TRBJ2-1; the match to TRBD1 covers 8 bases. The CDR3 covers 16 residues. The germline CDR1 and CDR2 sequences are SGHRS and YFSETQ. V shed 4 bases and J 2 bases; nucleotides not matched to a gene: 8. The full variable domain, rest sourced from reference TRBV5-1 and TRBJ2-1, is KAGVTQTPRYLIKTRGQQVTLSCSPISGHRSVSWYQQTPGQGLQFLFEYFSETQRNKGNFPGRFSGRQFSNSRSEMNVSTLELGDSALYLCASSKNGQGTYNEQFFGPGTRLTVL.

The rearrangement links TRBV19 to TRBJ2-3; 7 positions agree with TRBD1. The germline gives CDR1 LNHDA, CDR2 SQIVND (reference sequence). The V gene end was trimmed by 6 bases and the J gene end by 4 bases; junction bases not matched to a gene: 7. The CDR3 spans 14 residues. CDR3 protein: CASSQGVGADTQYF. DNA of the CDR3: TGTGCCAGTAGCCAGGGGGTGGGCGCAGATACGCAGTATTTT.

This chain links TRBV10-3 with TRBJ1-6, with 11 positions matching TRBD1. Germline loops: CDR1 ENHRY, CDR2 SYGVKD. The CDR3 consists of 14 residues. The ends lost 6 bases at V and 7 bases at J; junction bases unmatched: 2. The CDR3 DNA sequence: TGTGCCATCAGGGGGACAGGGGGAAATTCACCCCTCCACTTT. Amino acid sequence: CAIRGTGGNSPLHF.

The chain joins TRBV5-1 to TRBJ2-7; D perhaps matches TRBD2 (5 bases). Germline V CDR1 and CDR2: SGHRS, YFSETQ. Trimming shortened V by 0 bases and J by 7 bases, and 11 bases separated the two germline ends. CDR3 size: 13 residues. The CDR3 spells CASSLDPSGEQYF. The DNA for the CDR3 is TGCGCCAGCAGCTTGGACCCCTCGGGAGAGCAGTACTTC.

The chain joins TRBV30 to TRBJ1-4; no reliable D call. Germline values: CDR1 GTSNPN, CDR2 SVGIG (reference sequence). The CDR3 consists of 14 residues. V dropped 1 base and J dropped 8 bases, with 14 bases sitting between them. The CDR3 reads CAWSGPNRREKLFF. The DNA for the CDR3 is TGTGCCTGGAGTGGCCCCAATCGGAGAGAAAAACTGTTTTTT.

This rearrangement joins TRBV4-1 to TRBJ2-2, with D maybe TRBD2 (7 bases). The CDR3 spans 15 residues. Germline CDR1 and CDR2: MGHRA and YSYEKL. The ends were cut back, 4 bases at V and 7 bases at J, with 16 bases in the middle. CDR3 protein: CASSPLGGAVGELFF. CDR3 sequence (DNA): TGCGCCAGCAGCCCACTGGGGGGGGCCGTCGGGGAGCTGTTTTTT.

The chain combines TRBV27 with TRBJ1-1, with TRBD1 matching over 8 bases. The junction had 7 bases not matched to a gene; V was cut back by 2 bases and J by 2 bases. CDR1 and CDR2 (germline): MNHEY, SMNVEV (reference sequence). The length of the CDR3 is 16 residues. CDR3: CASSLKGAGGNTEAFF. The CDR3 nucleotides read TGTGCCAGCAGTTTAAAGGGGGCAGGGGGCAACACTGAAGCTTTCTTT.

The chain combines TRBV29-1 with TRBJ2-2; TRBD2 aligns across 11 bases. V dropped 4 bases and J dropped 4; count of bases not matched to a gene: 11. CDR3 size: 17 residues. CDR1 and CDR2 from the germline V gene are SQVTM and ANQGSEA. The CDR3 DNA is TGCAGCGTTGTACGACTAGCGGGAAAACTGTCCACCGGGGAGCTGTTTTTT. Residues: CSVVRLAGKLSTGELFF.

This rearrangement joins TRBV10-3 to TRBJ1-1, with TRBD1 matching over 10 bases. The CDR3 consists of 16 residues. CDR1 is ENHRY and CDR2 is SYGVKD in the germline V gene. The trim removed 1 base at V and 4 bases at J, leaving 6 bases unmatched. The DNA for the CDR3 is TGTGCCATCAGTGAGTTCGGGACAGGGGAATCCACTGAAGCTTTCTTT. Its translation is CAISEFGTGESTEAFF.